What follows is one TCR beta chain and its context. Its antigen is not identified. Tagging with unique molecular identifiers was a feature of the TCR beta cDNA libraries. Each sample of roughly 0.9 to 10 million input T cells yielded roughly 0.5 million cDNA molecules, so each molecule approximated one T cell. Each CDR3 protein is one row after TCRdb ran MiXCR on the PCR reads. Altogether about half a million distinct CDR3 sequences are present, around 40% being singletons, with the ten largest covering 12%. The sample comes from a study of post-analysis software for immune sequencing data. Study-wide results and limits: Among multiple sclerosis patients, normalized Chao1 diversity was significantly below that of controls. The study found TRBV5-6, TRBV5-1 and TRBV20-1 among five or six TRBV segments more frequent in patients than controls.

The junction had 9 bases not matched to a gene; V was cut back by 0 bases and J by 8 bases. The germline CDR1 and CDR2 sequences are DFQATT and SNEGSKA (reference sequence). CDR3 size: 14 residues. Sequencing was carried out using blood. This sequence joins TRBV20-1 and TRBJ1-2, with 7 positions matching TRBD1. The TCR originated in a girl between 5 and 17 years old with multiple sclerosis. CDR3 sequence reads: CSAREWTGPLGYTF. The CDR3 DNA sequence: TGCAGTGCTAGAGAATGGACAGGCCCCCTAGGCTACACCTTC.